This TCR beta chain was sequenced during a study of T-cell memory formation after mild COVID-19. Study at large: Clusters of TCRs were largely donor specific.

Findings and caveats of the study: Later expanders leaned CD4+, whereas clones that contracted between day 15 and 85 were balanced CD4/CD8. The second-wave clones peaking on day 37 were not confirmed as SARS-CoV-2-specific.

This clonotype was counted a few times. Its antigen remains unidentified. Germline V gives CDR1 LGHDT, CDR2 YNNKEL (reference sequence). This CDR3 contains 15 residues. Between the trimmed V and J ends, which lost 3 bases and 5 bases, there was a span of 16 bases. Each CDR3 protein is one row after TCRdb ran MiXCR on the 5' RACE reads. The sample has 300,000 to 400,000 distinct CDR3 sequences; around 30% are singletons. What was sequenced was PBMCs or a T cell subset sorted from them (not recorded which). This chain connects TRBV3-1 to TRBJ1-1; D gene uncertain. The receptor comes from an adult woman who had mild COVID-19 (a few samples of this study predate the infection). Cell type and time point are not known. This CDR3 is CASSQEMSVETEAFF. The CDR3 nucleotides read TGTGCCAGCAGCCAGGAGATGTCGGTTGAGACTGAAGCTTTCTTT. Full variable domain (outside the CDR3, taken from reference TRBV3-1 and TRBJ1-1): DTAVSQTPKYLVTQMGNDKSIKCEQNLGHDTMYWYKQDSKKFLKIMFSYNNKELIINETVPNRFSPKSPDKAHLNLHINSLELGDSAVYFCASSQEMSVETEAFFGQGTRLTVV.